One and the same sample provided the 26 T cell receptor beta chains below, sequenced in a study of cytomegalovirus exposure and HLA in healthy donors. Primers included in the PCR were 60 Vbeta and 13 Jbeta primers. Measured with immunoSEQ multiplex PCR; TCRdb has only the in-frame clones, and not every one. The data show under 50,000 clones, approximately 70% seen once. The sequenced sample was PBMCs. These receptors all come from a man between 25 and 39 years old in good health and CMV-seronegative.

This clone was seen just once. The J gene is TRBJ1-2, the V gene TRBV5-1; 11 bases are a match to TRBD1. Germline V gives CDR1 SGHRS, CDR2 YFSETQ. The CDR3 is 16 amino acids. Trimming removed 0 bases from V and 7 bases from J; junction bases left unmatched: 8. CDR3 in amino acids: CASSLGMDRGPAGYTF. CDR3 DNA: TGCGCCAGCAGCTTGGGGATGGACAGGGGGCCGGCTGGCTACACCTTC.

This clone has a single count. The junction shows a germline mismatch at one end, possibly a read error. The rearrangement uses TRBV6-5 and TRBJ1-1; 7 bases map to TRBD1. Germline V CDR1 and CDR2: MNHEY, SVGAGI. This CDR3 has 15 residues. This chain's CDR3 is CASSNSQGPYTEAFF. The CDR3 DNA sequence: TGTGCCAGCAGTAACTCACAGGGGCCCTACACTGAAGCTTTCTTT.

This chain connects TRBV7-8 to TRBJ2-1, with no clear D. Per germline, CDR1 SGHVS and CDR2 FQNEAQ. V was cut by 1 base and J by 9 bases, with 10 bases left in between. The CDR3 loop spans 13 amino acids. CDR3 sequence: CASSLVSIGEQFF. The DNA of the CDR3 is TGTGCCAGCAGCTTAGTCTCGATCGGTGAGCAGTTCTTC.

A remark on this clone: Relative to the germline gene, one junction end is altered; a read error may explain this. The chain couples TRBV25-1 to TRBJ2-7; 8 nucleotides agree with TRBD1. In germline, CDR1 is MGHDK, CDR2 SYGVNS. The CDR3 length is 17 residues. The CDR3 DNA reads as TGTGCCAGCACTGAAGAATCCGGGACAGGATACTCCTACGAGCAGTACTTC. This encodes CASTEESGTGYSYEQYF.

The chain joins TRBV5-4 to TRBJ2-7; unclear D gene. The germline V gene encodes CDR1 SGHNT and CDR2 YYREEE (reference sequence). V was trimmed by 7 bases and J by 4 bases, leaving 21 bases between them. The CDR3 loop spans 15 amino acids. In DNA form, the CDR3 reads TGTGCCAGCTCGAGAAACAGCCCGTATGAATACGAGCAGTACTTC. Protein: CASSRNSPYEYEQYF.

Remarks on this clone: This CDR3 is missing its conserved last phenylalanine or tryptophan, likely due to a read error. The chain has TRBV5-3 and TRBJ1-1; a possible D gene is TRBD1 (6 bases). TRBV5-3 falls under the ORF class, with uncertain function. The CDR3 has 15 residues. V gave up 5 bases and J gave up 0 bases, with 14 bases separating them. The CDR3 DNA is TGTGCCAGAAGGAAACCAGGGGCCATGAACACTGAAGCTTTCGTT. This sequence encodes CARRKPGAMNTEAFV.

V and J are TRBV5-4 and TRBJ2-2; 8 positions match TRBD2. The germline CDR1 and CDR2 sequences are SGHNT and YYREEE (reference sequence). The V gene end was trimmed by 4 bases and the J gene end by 5 bases; junction bases not matched to a gene: 13. The CDR3 sequence is 17 residues long. CDR3 sequence (DNA): TGTGCCAGCAGCCCCCCTCGAGCGGGAGCAGGGACCGGGGAGCTGTTTTTT. Its translation is CASSPPRAGAGTGELFF. The complete variable domain, with remaining parts taken from reference TRBV5-4 and TRBJ2-2, reads ETGVTQSPTHLIKTRGQQVTLRCSSQSGHNTVSWYQQALGQGPQFIFQYYREEENGRGNFPPRFSGLQFPNYSSELNVNALELDDSALYLCASSPPRAGAGTGELFFGEGSRLTVL.

The V and J genes are TRBV5-6 and TRBJ2-7; 8 bases line up with TRBD2. V was clipped by 9 bases and J by 3 bases; unmatched bases: 17. From germline, CDR1 is SGHDT and CDR2 YYEEEE. The CDR3 loop spans 16 amino acids. CDR3 bases: TGTGCCACCACAATGCCTGGTGTAGCGGGGTACTACGAGCAGTACTTC. Translation gives CATTMPGVAGYYEQYF.

The table lists this clone with a few counts. The chain recombines TRBV6-6 with TRBJ2-1; 7 positions match TRBD2. J lost 8 bases, V lost 2 bases, and 9 bases had no gene match. The CDR3 sequence is 15 residues long. Germline values: CDR1 MNHNY, CDR2 SVGAGI (reference sequence). The CDR3, as DNA: TGTGCCAGCAGTTACCTAGTGGGAGGGCCCCATGAGCAGTTCTTC. Its protein is CASSYLVGGPHEQFF.

The V call is TRBV15, the J call TRBJ1-2; unclear D gene. V was clipped by 0 bases and J by 6 bases, with 8 bases between them. CDR3 length equals 13 residues. Germline V gene lookup returns CDR1 LNHNV and CDR2 YYDKDF (reference sequence). Here the CDR3 DNA reads TGTGCCACCAGCAGAGATTGGAGGGATGGCTACACCTTC. Translated: CATSRDWRDGYTF.

The chain has TRBV6-1 and TRBJ1-4, with D possibly being TRBD1 (5 bases). Trimming stripped 10 bases from V and 8 bases from J, with 17 bases between. The CDR3 is 13 residues long. Germline CDR1 MNHNS, CDR2 SASEGT. In nucleotides, the CDR3 is TGTGCCACCGGGGGGGGGTTCTTGGAAAAACTGTTTTTT. Translating gives CATGGGFLEKLFF.

The V and J genes are TRBV4-2 and TRBJ2-7; perhaps TRBD1 as D (6 bases). CDR3 length: 16 residues. Germline lookup yields CDR1 LGHNA and CDR2 YNFKEQ. V lost 2 bases and J 3 bases, leaving 17 bases between the germline ends. The CDR3 DNA sequence: TGTGCCAGCAGCCAACTTCTGGACAGCAAATACTACGAGCAGTACTTC. It specifies CASSQLLDSKYYEQYF.

The genes are TRBV9 and TRBJ2-3, with 8 bases that match TRBD2. CDR3 length equals 16 residues. V lost 2 bases, J lost 1 base, and 6 bases stayed unmatched. The germline V gene has CDR1 SGDLS and CDR2 YYNGEE. DNA for the CDR3: TGTGCCAGCAGCGTTGATAGCGGGATCGGCACAGATACGCAGTATTTT. This gives the protein CASSVDSGIGTDTQYF.

The rearrangement links TRBV4-2 to TRBJ1-1, with D perhaps TRBD1 (5 bases). This CDR3 has 15 amino acids. V was cut by 1 base and J by 1 base, with 10 bases left in between. In germline, CDR1 is LGHNA, CDR2 YNFKEQ. In DNA form, the CDR3 reads TGTGCCAGCAGCCAAGGGGGGGTGGAGAACACTGAAGCTTTCTTT. It is translated as CASSQGGVENTEAFF.

V is TRBV19 and J is TRBJ2-7; 9 nucleotides match TRBD1. Germline values: CDR1 LNHDA, CDR2 SQIVND (reference sequence). J gave up 2 bases and V 5 bases, and 4 bases lay outside the gene matches. The CDR3 is 14 residues long. CDR3 in amino acids: CASSPGTGPYEQYF. The CDR3 bases are TGTGCCAGTAGTCCGGGGACAGGGCCCTACGAGCAGTACTTC.

The table lists this clone with a count of one. CDR3 protein: CASSFRTQGSEQFF. CDR3 nucleotides: TGTGCCAGCAGCTTCCGGACTCAAGGGAGTGAGCAGTTCTTC. V is TRBV7-6 and J is TRBJ2-1, with D maybe TRBD2 (5 bases). From germline, CDR1 is SGHVS and CDR2 FNYEAQ. V lost 3 bases and J 9 bases, leaving 15 bases between the germline ends. This CDR3 has 14 amino acids. The variable domain in full, completed from reference TRBV7-6 and TRBJ2-1, reads GAGVSQSPRYKVTKRGQDVALRCDPISGHVSLYWYRQALGQGPEFLTYFNYEAQQDKSGLPNDRFSAERPEGSISTLTIQRTEQRDSAMYRCASSFRTQGSEQFFGPGTRLTVL.

This clone was counted a few times. CDR3 sequence (DNA): TGTGCCAGTAGCAGGGCCGGGACAGGGAGATCCTACGAGCAGTACTTC. Its protein is CASSRAGTGRSYEQYF. The V call is TRBV19, the J call TRBJ2-7; 9 positions match TRBD1. The germline gives CDR1 LNHDA, CDR2 SQIVND (reference sequence). The CDR3 consists of 16 residues. Unmatched junction bases numbered 10, after V lost 6 bases and J lost 1 base.

This chain links TRBV18 with TRBJ2-4; D gene uncertain. Germline CDR1 reads KGHSH; CDR2 reads LQKENI. CDR3 size: 14 residues. V lost 2 bases, J lost 3 bases, and 8 bases lay in between. The CDR3 bases are TGTGCCAGCTCACCATTAGCAGACAAAAACATTCAGTACTTC. This translates into CASSPLADKNIQYF.

This clone appeared a few times. This sequence joins TRBV12-5 and TRBJ2-7, with TRBD2 matching 8 bases. Germline-derived CDR1 and CDR2 are LGHNT and FRNRAP. This CDR3 has 14 amino acids. Trimming took 6 bases from V and 6 from J; bases not matched to a gene: 10. CDR3 in amino acids: CASGGRDISSEQYF. Written as DNA, the CDR3 is TGTGCTAGTGGCGGGAGGGACATCTCCAGCGAGCAGTACTTC.

This chain joins TRBV10-1 and TRBJ2-5; TRBD1 matches 7 bases. Trimming removed 6 bases from V and 2 bases from J; junction bases left unmatched: 6. CDR1 is WNHNN, CDR2 SYGVQD, per germline (reference sequence). The CDR3 totals 14 residues. CDR3 sequence (DNA): TGCGCCAGCAGCGCCGGACAGGAACAAGAGACCCAGTACTTC. Protein sequence: CASSAGQEQETQYF.

This chain uses TRBV19 with TRBJ2-1; 11 bases are shared with TRBD2. The CDR3 runs to 15 residues. Trimming removed 3 bases from V and 6 bases from J; junction bases left unmatched: 4. CDR1 LNHDA and CDR2 SQIVND come from the germline V gene (reference sequence). The DNA for the CDR3 is TGTGCCAGTAGTATGGTTGGGACTAGCGGCAATGAGCAGTTCTTC. Translated: CASSMVGTSGNEQFF.

The chain employs TRBV4-1 and TRBJ1-5; no definite D call. V lost 3 bases and J lost 5, with 14 bases in between. CDR1 is MGHRA, CDR2 YSYEKL, per germline. CDR3 length: 15 amino acids. The chain's CDR3 is CASSQVRDSHQPQHF. The CDR3 bases are TGCGCCAGCAGCCAGGTCCGGGATTCCCATCAGCCCCAGCATTTT.

The chain recombines TRBV11-1 with TRBJ2-2; a possible D gene is TRBD2 (5 bases). In germline, CDR1 is SGHAT, CDR2 FQDESV (reference sequence). This CDR3 is 15 amino acids long. Trimming shortened V by 4 bases and J by 7 bases, and 16 bases separated the two germline ends. The DNA for the CDR3 is TGTGCCAGCAGCTCGGGCGGTGCGGGCAGCGGGGAGCTGTTTTTT. The encoded protein is CASSSGGAGSGELFF.

The chain combines TRBV19 with TRBJ2-1, with D possibly being TRBD2 (6 bases). The V end lost 4 bases, the J end lost 11 bases, and 15 bases lay between the germline ends. The CDR3 contains 13 residues. CDR1 is LNHDA, CDR2 SQIVND, per germline (reference sequence). The CDR3 here is CASSTIAGGKQFF. The CDR3 region has the DNA TGTGCCAGTAGTACAATAGCAGGAGGGAAGCAGTTCTTC.

The rearrangement uses TRBV7-9 and TRBJ2-5; TRBD1 aligns across 7 bases. CDR1 SEHNR and CDR2 FQNEAQ come from the germline V gene (reference sequence). With 5 bases clipped from V and 8 bases from J, the junction kept 14 bases outside the gene matches. CDR3 length: 15 residues. The CDR3 spells CASSIQTGYRDTQYF. In DNA, the CDR3 is TGTGCCAGCAGCATACAGACAGGGTACCGGGATACCCAGTACTTC.

On this clone itself: An end of the junction does not agree with germline; a read error may underlie this. This rearrangement joins TRBV7-9 to TRBJ2-7; D is unclear. The CDR3 has 12 amino acids. Germline V gives CDR1 SEHNR, CDR2 FQNEAQ (reference sequence). The CDR3 reads CSSCLGASEQYF. CDR3 nucleotides: TGTTCCAGCTGTCTTGGAGCTAGCGAGCAGTACTTC.